Presented here are 6 T cell receptor beta chains from one specimen sequenced in a study of blood T cell repertoires in COVID-19. Sequencing was performed with immunoSEQ multiplex PCR; in TCRdb, only in-frame clones are kept and a portion is missing. The sample records 80,000 to 100,000 clones, around 80% being singletons. Sample: peripheral blood. Receptor source: a man aged 65 to 79 with acute or convalescent COVID-19.

The chain links TRBV30 to TRBJ1-4; weak D call: TRBD1 (5 bases). V dropped 2 bases and J dropped 6 bases, with 10 bases sitting between them. Per the germline V gene, CDR1 is GTSNPN and CDR2 is SVGIG (reference sequence). This CDR3 is 13 amino acids long. The CDR3 protein is CAWSQGRDEKLFF. CDR3 DNA sequence: TGTGCCTGGAGTCAGGGTCGGGATGAAAAACTGTTTTTT.

This sequence joins TRBV2 and TRBJ2-7; 9 bases are shared with TRBD1. Trimming at V came to 6 bases and at J to 8 bases, leaving 5 bases not matched to a gene. The length of the CDR3 is 12 residues. CDR1 SNHLY and CDR2 FYNNEI come from the germline V gene. The CDR3 DNA reads as TGTGCCAGCAGCCTAGGGACAGGGCAGCAGTACTTC. Translation: CASSLGTGQQYF.

The CDR3: CASLTGRRDYGYTF. Written as DNA, the CDR3 is TGTGCCAGCCTCACAGGGCGTCGGGACTATGGCTACACCTTC. The rearrangement links TRBV5-8 to TRBJ1-2, with a weak D call TRBD1 (6 bases). V gave up 7 bases and J gave up 3 bases, with 16 bases separating them. CDR3 length: 14 amino acids. CDR1 SGHTS and CDR2 YDEGEE come from the germline V gene.

This chain uses TRBV28 with TRBJ2-1; D is uncertain. The CDR3 has 13 residues. The germline V gene has CDR1 MDHEN and CDR2 SYDVKM. The germline V and J ends were trimmed by 2 bases and 4 bases, with 6 bases remaining between them. This CDR3 is CASSLLRYNEQFF. The CDR3 region has the DNA TGTGCCAGCAGTTTACTCAGATACAATGAGCAGTTCTTC.

This clone showed up just once. One end of the junction fails to match germline, which may point to a read error. This rearrangement joins TRBV7-7 to TRBJ1-1; D is undetermined. The CDR3 spans 13 residues. Germline V gives CDR1 SSHAT, CDR2 FNYEAQ (reference sequence). The CDR3 sequence is CASSSQEYTEAFF. The DNA for the CDR3 is TGTGCTAGCAGCTCTCAGGAATACACTGAAGCTTTCTTT. The full variable domain, its missing parts supplied by reference TRBV7-7 and TRBJ1-1, is GAGVSQSPRYKVTKRGQDVTLRCDPISSHATLYWYQQALGQGPEFLTYFNYEAQPDKSGLPSDRFSAERPEGSISTLTIQRTEQRDSAMYRCASSSQEYTEAFFGQGTRLTVV.

This rearrangement joins TRBV7-2 to TRBJ2-2; the D gene is possibly TRBD2 (6 bases). The germline V and J ends were trimmed by 2 bases and 2 bases, with 9 bases remaining between them. The germline V gene encodes CDR1 SGHTA and CDR2 FQGNSA. The CDR3 runs to 15 residues. The CDR3 region is CASSLFGSNTGELFF. The CDR3, as DNA: TGTGCCAGCAGCTTATTCGGGAGTAACACCGGGGAGCTGTTTTTT.